This T cell receptor (beta chain) originates from a study of T cells in Graves' hyperthyroidism and ophthalmopathy (dated by TCRdb to 2018 to 2020). For the wider study: Peripheral blood was collected at initial diagnosis, before any treatment. An independent validation cohort of 18 to 20 hyperthyroidism patients and about 16 patients who later progressed to ophthalmopathy tested prospective prediction of ophthalmopathy. According to the paper, TCR Vbeta CDR3 sequencing was carried out on over 130 peripheral blood samples, which came from approximately 41 ophthalmopathy, around 75 hyperthyroidism and approximately 17 progressor patients. After sampling, hyperthyroidism patients received methimazole starting at 30 mg daily, and ophthalmopathy patients received high-dose intravenous methylprednisolone. To identify TCR V-J signatures that set the groups apart, the researchers used a discovery cohort of 100 patients, made up of under 50 with Graves' ophthalmopathy and 57 with stable Graves' hyperthyroidism. The roughly 90 discovery patients were divided at random into training and test sets in a 7:3 ratio. In addition, the study compared T-cell repertoires in thyroid tissue and in blood from over 5 Graves' hyperthyroidism patients. Study-wide findings and limitations: Blood samples also contained most of the expanded thyroid clonotypes (frequency above 0.001), which suggests that blood repertoires may reflect thyroid immune responses. In cross-validation, a model built on a 13 V-J signature told ophthalmopathy apart from stable hyperthyroidism with approximately 91% sensitivity and about 81% specificity, and in testing the same model reached 80%/75%. No statistical method was used to fix the sample size in advance, and group allocation was not hidden from the investigators. In validation, the model predicted progression to ophthalmopathy a median of 6.5 months before onset, with approximately 71% sensitivity and roughly 79% specificity.

Amplification of TCR beta CDR3 regions was carried out from RNA transcripts. The TCR CDR3 was subjected to a first round of RT-PCR using the HTBI primer set and the Qiagen OneStep RT-PCR kit. A second multiplex PCR round built the libraries, followed by size selection and purification. Libraries were sequenced paired-end with 100 bp reads on an Illumina HiSeq2000. In the source study's methods: SOAPnuke was used to process the raw data, throwing out any read that contained adapters or uncalled bases, had a mean Phred below 15, or lacked an exact constant-primer or identifier match. COPE v1.2.5 was used to merge the high-quality paired reads, and each unique nucleotide sequence was defined as a clonotype. MiTCR v1.1 was used to align the clonotypes against IMGT TRBV, TRBD and TRBJ reference segments. Analysis was restricted to V-J combinations with a frequency above 0.0001, which covered just over 98% of repertoires. The TCS score was defined as the ratio of F50 (clonal expansion) to E x V (chaos), calculated using BLOSUM62-based TCRdist between CDR3 peptides within each V-J. Welch's t-statistics and random forest reduced roughly 500 V-J features to roughly 13, which were used in a naive Bayes classifier (R e1071). Thyroid-blood repertoire similarity was quantified with the Morisita-Horn index. TCRdb redid the processing of the public reads, applying fastp at Q25 and MiXCR, and retained in-frame beta chains. For every CDR3 protein sequence, its rows merge into one entry that carries the most common genes and DNA. These V and J calls originate from TCRdb's pipeline instead of the authors' own analysis. The sample includes fewer than 750,000 distinct CDR3 sequences, with approximately 15% observed a single time. The top ten clones comprise 4.3% of the sample.

This clonotype was seen a few times. The antigen it recognizes is unknown. No clone much larger than this one lies a single base away; base qualities are absent. Ophthalmopathy patients had moderately to severely active disease, Clinical Activity Score of at least 3, NOSPECS grade of at least 4, and duration under 3 months. Exclusion was applied to patients with uncontrolled infections, other autoimmune diseases, pregnancy or lactation. Clinical symptoms, serum thyroxine and TRAb, thyroid ultrasound, and orbital computed tomography formed the basis for the diagnoses. Ficoll-Paque density gradient centrifugation was used to isolate PBMCs from about 10 ml of fresh peripheral blood. Total RNA was extracted using Trizol reagent, and RNA quality was assessed on an Agilent 2100 Bioanalyzer. A distance of 15 bases separates the germline ends of V and J, which lose 1 base and 2 bases respectively. The CDR3 spans 15 residues, from the cysteine through the phenylalanine. Just the 45-base CDR3 DNA is kept, in frame starting at base 1. Per the germline V gene (reference sequence), DFQATT is the CDR1 and SNEGSKA is the CDR2.

Input material: blood. The rearranged chain carries TRBV20-1 and TRBJ2-7; there is no confident call for the D gene. This sequence was found in a middle-aged woman with Graves' ophthalmopathy. The CDR3 protein sequence reads: CSARADGPFTYEQYF. Here is the DNA: TGCAGTGCTAGAGCGGACGGGCCATTTACCTACGAGCAGTACTTC.